This T cell receptor (delta chain) was obtained from a study of gamma delta lymphoproliferative disorders and STAT genes (dated by TCRdb to 2017 to 2018). Background on the whole study: The LymphoTrack Dx TCRG Assay was used to build gamma-chain libraries from a minimum of 50 ng of genomic DNA. Within a larger immunophenotypic and STAT-mutation study, TCR gamma and delta CDR3 repertoires were profiled by deep sequencing in Tgammadelta lymphoproliferative disease patients and healthy controls. To confirm results, a couple of gamma-chain samples and every delta-chain sample were sequenced twice. Delta-chain libraries followed the EuroClonality-NGS working group standard operating procedure, because no corresponding Invivoscribe delta assay was available. Overall study results and their limits: Nearly all major patient gamma and delta clonotypes were public, shared with at least one healthy donor; only a couple of gamma clonotypes were private to disease. When whole repertoires were clustered, patient gamma repertoires were grouped separately from healthy controls, whereas no separation between groups was observed for delta repertoires. It was noted by the authors that NGS specificity may be reduced at low frequencies, so confirmation of the public or private nature of leukemic clones is needed. T cells in controls likely covered a range of maturation stages, whereas leukemic cells were skewed toward terminal effectors, which could potentially limit comparisons between patients and controls.

Both library preparation methods relied on multiplex PCR with primers aimed at conserved V and J regions of the TCR genes. Purified and pooled amplicons were sequenced on an Illumina MiSeq platform. From the authors' description of their analysis: V(D)J alignment, clonotype assembly and translation were done with MiXCR, while functionality assessment and CDR3 repertoire analyses were done with VDJtools. CDR3 was defined per IMGT, and analyses were restricted to productive sequences using functional genes, excluding ORF genes and pseudogenes. A custom Python script searched for identical amino acid CDR3s of major clonotypes (frequency >=5%) across all patients and controls. Clonotype frequencies in patients versus controls were compared with a one-sided non-parametric Wilcoxon test. For TCRdb, the public reads were processed anew by CATT, and duplicate DNA sequences were folded into one row. TCRdb's processing, not the study's, gives the V and J calls here. Counted in this sample were around 3,100 delta-chain clones; approximately 1% of them appeared once. In total, the top ten clones hold roughly a quarter of the sample.

The CDR3 covers 15 residues, taking in both the cysteine and the phenylalanine. Just CDR3 DNA is preserved here, 45 bases in frame from base 1. Taken from the germline V gene, the CDR1 and CDR2 loops are GEAIGNYY and EKD. Compared with germline, V lacks 1 base and J lacks 6 bases; bases without a gene match: 8. This clone was seen more than once but under ten times. Its antigen is still unknown. The input lacks base qualities; no much larger clone sits a single base away. For TCR sequencing, genomic DNA was taken from peripheral blood mononuclear cells isolated from both patients and controls. As controls, around 23 healthy adult blood donors (median age about 60 years; roughly twelve males and 11 females) were included and were matched to patients for age and sex.

What was sequenced was blood. The receptor's source is a human donor in good health. The rearrangement joined TRDV2 to TRDJ1; TRDD3 fits 9 bases in the junction. The CDR3 has the sequence CACDTLLGDSNKLIF. The sequence in DNA is TGTGCCTGTGACACTCTACTGGGGGACAGCAATAAACTCATCTTT.